This record covers a single T cell receptor beta chain. The length of the CDR3 is 14 residues. After removal of 1 base from V and 4 bases from J, the junction contained 3 bases not matched to a gene. Germline values: CDR1 LGHDT, CDR2 YNNKEL (reference sequence). Sequencing used immunoSEQ multiplex PCR; TCRdb keeps in-frame clones, though not all of them. The sample includes over 120,000 clones, around nine tenths seen only once; the top ten take about 1.6%. This sample is drawn from a study of blood T cell repertoires in COVID-19. Study in general: Samples taken during acute and convalescent COVID-19 were collected in the United States, Italy and Spain.

Sequencing used peripheral blood. The clonotype was recovered from a human donor in a cohort sampled during active COVID-19. The rearrangement joins TRBV3-1 (or the pseudogene TRBV3-2) to TRBJ1-1; 7 bases agree with TRBD1. DNA for the CDR3: TGTGCCAGCAGCCAAGTTCCAGGGGGCACTGAAGCTTTCTTT. It specifies CASSQVPGGTEAFF.